This T cell receptor beta chain was sequenced for a study of blood T cell repertoires in COVID-19. Overall study context: Italy, Spain and the United States were the sources of the convalescent and acute COVID-19 samples. In each case, the material was cDNA or gDNA derived from T cells, B-cell-depleted T cells, or PBMCs.

This CDR3 contains 15 residues. Germline values: CDR1 SGDLS, CDR2 YYNGEE. V was pared by 8 bases and J by 5 bases, with 12 bases of the junction left unmatched. How the authors handled the data: Reference gene primer amplification in the assay estimated nucleated cell counts. Clones were read by immunoSEQ multiplex PCR, and TCRdb kept only the in-frame ones, dropping some. V and J calls and clone size are copied from that table; D and trimming were computed from the DNA. The top ten clones hold 2.1% of a sample with 150,000 to 200,000 clones, about nine tenths of them seen once. V and J are TRBV9 and TRBJ1-2, with 10 bases aligning to TRBD1. Sequenced material: peripheral blood. This sequence originates from a man aged 65 to 85 with active or convalescent COVID-19. The CDR3 region is CARHPRTGGAYGYTF. The CDR3 nucleotides read TGTGCCAGACATCCCCGGACAGGGGGTGCGTATGGCTACACCTTC.